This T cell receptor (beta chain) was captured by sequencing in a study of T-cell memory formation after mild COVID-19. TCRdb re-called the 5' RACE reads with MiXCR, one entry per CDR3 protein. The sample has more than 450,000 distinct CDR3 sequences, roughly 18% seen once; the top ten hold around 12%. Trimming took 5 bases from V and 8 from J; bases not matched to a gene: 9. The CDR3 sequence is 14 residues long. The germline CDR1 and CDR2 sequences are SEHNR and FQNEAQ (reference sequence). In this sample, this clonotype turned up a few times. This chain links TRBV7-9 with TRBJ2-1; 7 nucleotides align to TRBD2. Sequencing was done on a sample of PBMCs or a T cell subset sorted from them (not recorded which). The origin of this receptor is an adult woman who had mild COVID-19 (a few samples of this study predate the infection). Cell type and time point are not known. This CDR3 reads CASSPTAGLDEQFF. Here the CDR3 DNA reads TGTGCCAGCAGCCCTACAGCGGGACTCGATGAGCAGTTCTTC. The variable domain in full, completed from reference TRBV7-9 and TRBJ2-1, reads DTGVSQNPRHKITKRGQNVTFRCDPISEHNRLYWYRQTLGQGPEFLTYFQNEAQLEKSRLLSDRFSAERPKGSFSTLEIQRTEQGDSAMYLCASSPTAGLDEQFFGPGTRLTVL.